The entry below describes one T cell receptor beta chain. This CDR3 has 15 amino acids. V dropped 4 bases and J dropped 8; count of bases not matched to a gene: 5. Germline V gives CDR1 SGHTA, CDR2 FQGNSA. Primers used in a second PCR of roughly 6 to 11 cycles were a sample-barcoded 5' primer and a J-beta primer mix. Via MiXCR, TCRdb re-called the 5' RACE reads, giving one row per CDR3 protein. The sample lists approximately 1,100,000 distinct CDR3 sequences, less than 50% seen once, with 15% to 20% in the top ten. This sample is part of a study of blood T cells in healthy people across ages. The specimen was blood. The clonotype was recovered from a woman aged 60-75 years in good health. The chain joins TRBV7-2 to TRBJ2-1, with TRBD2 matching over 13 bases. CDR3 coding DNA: TGTGCCAGCAGCTATGGACTAGCGGGAGTTGATGAGCAGTTCTTC. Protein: CASSYGLAGVDEQFF.